The source of this TCR beta chain is a study of blood T cell repertoires in COVID-19. About the study: In each case, the material was cDNA or gDNA derived from T cells, B-cell-depleted T cells, or PBMCs.

The V gene's germline CDR1 is KGHSH and CDR2 LQKENI. V was pared by 6 bases and J by 5 bases, with 23 bases between. The CDR3 has 17 residues. Participants were placed into cohorts based on the clinical history they reported. Two negative PCRs, clearance, or symptom resolution were required of recovered Cohort 3 donors. Original analysis: Reference gene primer amplification gave estimated nucleated cell counts. Clones were sequenced by immunoSEQ multiplex PCR, and TCRdb holds only the in-frame ones, with some missing. The V and J calls and the clone size are those of that table, but D and trimming were determined from the DNA. The table lists fewer than 200,000 clones, roughly 85% of them singletons, with 9% in the top ten.

The V and J genes are TRBV18 and TRBJ2-1, with D perhaps TRBD1 (5 bases). This TCR was recovered from a young woman who had recovered from COVID-19. Sequenced sample: PBMCs or T cells enriched from blood (not recorded which). Written as DNA, the CDR3 is TGTGCCAGCTCTCGCCGACTGGACAAGACTCGGGACAATGAGCAGTTCTTC. This sequence encodes CASSRRLDKTRDNEQFF.